These T cell receptor beta chains were read from a single sample in a study of blood T cell repertoires in COVID-19. Produced via immunoSEQ multiplex PCR; TCRdb's table is partial and in-frame only. Among about 200,000 clones listed, 65% to 85% were seen once. The sample was peripheral blood. The receptors were sampled from a woman of 80 years or more with acute or convalescent COVID-19. Both conserved end residues are part of each CDR3. A D gene is named only where the DNA matches it firmly. Clone size is given for some rows only: seen once, a few or many times, or a class if the clone is expanded.

V,D,J,size,DNA,CDR3
TRBV4-3,TRBD2,TRBJ2-2,NA,TGCGCCAGCAGCTTGGGACTAGCGAGCGCCGGGGAGCTGTTTTTT,CASSLGLASAGELFF
TRBV12-3/TRBV12-4,TRBD2,TRBJ2-5,NA,TGTGCCAGCACTCCGGGACTAGAGGAGACCCAGTACTTC,CASTPGLEETQYF
TRBV11-3,TRBD2,TRBJ2-3,NA,TGTGCCAGCAGCTCTCAATCGAACGCCTTAGCGGGGGGGTCAGATACGCAGTATTTT,CASSSQSNALAGGSDTQYF
TRBV5-5,NA,TRBJ2-1,few,TGTGCCAGCAGCCATCAGGGTAATGAGCAGTTCTTC,CASSHQGNEQFF
TRBV19,NA,TRBJ1-5,NA,TGTGCCAGTAGTATTTTGGTTTCGGGCAATCAGCCCCAGCATTTT,CASSILVSGNQPQHF
TRBV6-5,TRBD2,TRBJ2-1,NA,TGTGCCAGCAGTCTACTGGCGGGGGGTAGCAATGAGCAGTTCTTC,CASSLLAGGSNEQFF
TRBV4-1,TRBD1,TRBJ1-1,many,TGCGCCAGCAGCCAACCCGGACAGGGGGCCACTGAAGCTTTCTTT,CASSQPGQGATEAFF
TRBV7-2,NA,TRBJ1-6,NA,TGTGCCAGCAGCCCCGACAGTCCGAGCTCCTATAATTCACCCCTCCACTTT,CASSPDSPSSYNSPLHF
TRBV10-3,TRBD1,TRBJ1-3,few,TGTGCCATCAGAAGCGACAGGGCAAACACCATATATTTT,CAIRSDRANTIYF
TRBV12-3/TRBV12-4,NA,TRBJ1-2,NA,TGTGCCAGCAGTCCGGGATGGGGCTATGGCTACACCTTC,CASSPGWGYGYTF
TRBV27,NA,TRBJ2-3,NA,TGTGCCAGCAGATTCCTAGCTGGCCCCCAAGATACGCAGTATTTT,CASRFLAGPQDTQYF
TRBV5-1,NA,TRBJ2-1,NA,TGCGCCAGCAGCATCGGCTTACGGGTCAATGAGCAGTTCTTC,CASSIGLRVNEQFF
TRBV9,NA,TRBJ2-7,NA,TGTGCCGGCAGCGTAGGGGGAGGGCAGGGTGGCTACGAGCAGTACTTC,CAGSVGGGQGGYEQYF
TRBV30,NA,TRBJ1-4,NA,TGTGCCTGGACCGGGGGGGCGGGTAATGAAAAACTGTTTTTT,CAWTGGAGNEKLFF
TRBV6-2/TRBV6-3,TRBD2,TRBJ2-7,NA,TGTGCCAGCAGTTTGGCTAGCGGGGGCTACCGCGTCTACGAGCAGTACTTC,CASSLASGGYRVYEQYF
TRBV24-1,NA,TRBJ2-3,NA,TGTGCCACCAGTGATTTCCTTGGACAAGATACGCAGTATTTT,CATSDFLGQDTQYF
TRBV7-9,NA,TRBJ1-1,NA,TGTGCCAGCGGCCTGTCAGTGAACACTGAAGCTTTCTTT,CASGLSVNTEAFF
TRBV28,NA,TRBJ1-2,NA,TGTGCCAGCAGTTTATCCGGGGGGTATAACTATGGCTACACCTTC,CASSLSGGYNYGYTF
TRBV5-1,NA,TRBJ2-1,NA,TGCGCCAGCAGCCCTGCGGGGCCGGCCACCGGCCCCTACAATGAGCAGTTCTTC,CASSPAGPATGPYNEQFF
TRBV11-3,TRBD1,TRBJ1-6,NA,TGTGCCAGCAGCCTGGGACAGGGCTATAATTCACCCCTCCACTTT,CASSLGQGYNSPLHF
TRBV11-2,TRBD1,TRBJ2-1,few,TGTGCCAGCAGCTTACGCCAAGGACAGGGACGCAATGAGCAGTTCTTC,CASSLRQGQGRNEQFF
TRBV3-1/TRBV3-2,TRBD1,TRBJ1-4,NA,TGTGCCAGCAGCCAGCCCGGGACAGGGATTAATGAAAAACTGTTTTTT,CASSQPGTGINEKLFF
TRBV6-1,TRBD1,TRBJ2-7,NA,TGTGCCAGCAGTGCTACCGGGACAGGGGGTAGGTACGAGCAGTACTTC,CASSATGTGGRYEQYF
TRBV11-3,TRBD2,TRBJ2-2,NA,TGTGCCAGCAGCCCGGGGACTAGCGTACCCGGGGAGCTGTTTTTT,CASSPGTSVPGELFF
TRBV21-1,NA,TRBJ1-2,NA,TGTGCCAGCATCGACAGGGGATTGAGCTATGGCTACACCTTC,CASIDRGLSYGYTF
TRBV7-9,TRBD1,TRBJ2-1,NA,TGTGCCAGCAGCTCAAAGACAGGGACCTACAATGAGCAGTTCTTC,CASSSKTGTYNEQFF
TRBV19,NA,TRBJ2-7,NA,TGTGCCAGTACCTCTCCCGACAGCTACGAGCAGTACTTC,CASTSPDSYEQYF
TRBV4-2,NA,TRBJ1-1,NA,TGTGCCAGCAGCCAAGATAATCCAGAAATGAACACTGAAGCTTTCTTT,CASSQDNPEMNTEAFF
TRBV14,TRBD1,TRBJ1-6,NA,TGTGCCAGCAGCCAAGTCAGGGGGTGGACACCCCTCCACTTT,CASSQVRGWTPLHF
TRBV7-6,NA,TRBJ2-3,few,TGTGCCAGCAGCTTAGCGGGGCCCGCGACAGATACGCAGTATTTT,CASSLAGPATDTQYF
TRBV10-3,NA,TRBJ1-1,NA,TGTGCCATTGCTGGGGGAGGGCCCCAAGGGAACACTGAAGCTTTCTTT,CAIAGGGPQGNTEAFF